Below, 8 T cell receptor beta chains from the same sample are listed, as sequenced in a study of tissue T cells after allogeneic stem cell transplantation. Sequencing was performed with immunoSEQ multiplex PCR; in TCRdb, only in-frame clones are kept and a portion is missing. Found here are around 51,000 clones, approximately 70% of them singletons; the top ten hold 0.45% to 0.7%. Sequencing was done on a sample of sorted cells pooled from one or two spleens. Receptor source: a pool of C57BL/6 mice in good health.

Points on this clone: Gene names denote mouse genes. With the read ending 1 residue before the CDR3 end, the germline J gene is used to fill in that end. The genes are TRBV3 and TRBJ1-2; 7 nucleotides agree with TRBD1. The germline gives CDR1 SNHLY, CDR2 FYNGKV (reference sequence). The CDR3 is made up of 14 amino acids. J was trimmed by 0 bases and V by 6 bases; bases with no gene match: 4. The CDR3 protein is CASRPTGANSDYTF. The CDR3 DNA, read in part, is TGTGCCAGCAGACCAACAGGGGCAAACTCCGACTACACC.

On this clone: All gene names here are mouse names. The observed sequence ends 1 residue before the CDR3 terminus, with the missing tail filled in from the germline J gene. V is TRBV3 and J is TRBJ1-2; maybe TRBD1 (5 bases). Germline CDR1 is SNHLY and CDR2 is FYNGKV (reference sequence). V dropped 6 bases and J dropped 2 bases, with 7 bases sitting between them. The CDR3 is 12 amino acids. The DNA read from the CDR3 is TGTGCCAGCAGGTCAGGGAACTCCGACTACACC. Residues: CASRSGNSDYT. The CDR3, in full, reads CASRSGNSDYTF.

About this clone: Gene names follow the mouse nomenclature. The read gets to within 1 residue of the CDR3 end, and the germline J gene fills in the rest. This chain connects TRBV31 to TRBJ2-5, with TRBD2 matching 9 bases. This CDR3 contains 15 residues. V was clipped by 0 bases and J by 3 bases; unmatched bases: 4. Germline assignment: CDR1 GKSSPN and CDR2 SITVG. The CDR3 spells CAWSLTWGGQDTQYF. Partial CDR3 DNA: TGTGCCTGGAGTCTTACCTGGGGGGGTCAAGACACCCAGTAC.

For this clone: Germline and genes here are mouse. The read ends 1 residue before the CDR3 terminus; that terminus is restored from the germline J gene. This chain links TRBV5 with TRBJ1-1; D is undetermined. V dropped 3 bases and J dropped 3 bases, with 11 bases sitting between them. The CDR3 has 14 residues. Germline values: CDR1 LGHNA, CDR2 YNLKQL (reference sequence). Incomplete CDR3 DNA: TGTGCCAGCAGCCACAGAGGGCGGTACACAGAAGTCTTC. Amino acids: CASSHRGRYTEVF. The CDR3, in full, reads CASSHRGRYTEVFF.

As concerns this clone: The gene names here belong to mouse. The CDR3 end lies 1 residue beyond the end of the read and is filled in from the germline J gene. This chain links TRBV5 with TRBJ1-4; the D gene is possibly TRBD1 (6 bases). CDR3 size: 15 residues. Germline V gene lookup returns CDR1 LGHNA and CDR2 YNLKQL (reference sequence). Between the trimmed V and J ends, which lost 2 bases and 4 bases, there was a span of 11 bases. The sequenced CDR3 bases are TGTGCCAGCAGCCAATCGGGACATAACAACGAAAGATTATTT. This codes for CASSQSGHNNERLF. The CDR3, in full, reads CASSQSGHNNERLFF.

Notes on this clone: Gene names are mouse gene names. The read terminates 1 residue ahead of where the CDR3 ends, so the germline J gene completes it. V and J are TRBV15 and TRBJ2-1; 8 positions agree with TRBD2. The V gene's germline CDR1 is SGHND and CDR2 FRSKSL. V dropped 1 base and J dropped 6; count of bases not matched to a gene: 2. CDR3 length: 14 amino acids. CDR3 protein: CASSLGDWGAEQFF. The CDR3 bases that were read are TGTGCCAGCAGTTTAGGAGACTGGGGTGCTGAGCAGTTC.

On this clone: Genes here carry mouse names. The CDR3 sequence is CASSPGGTEVFF. CDR3 bases read: TGTGCCAGCAGCCCCGGGGGCACAGAAGTCTTC. The chain uses TRBV3 and TRBJ1-1; weak D call: TRBD1 (5 bases). From the germline J gene comes the end of the CDR3, since the read stops 1 residue before it. Trimming shortened V by 5 bases and J by 4 bases, and 8 bases separated the two germline ends. The CDR3 has 12 residues. From germline, CDR1 is SNHLY and CDR2 FYNGKV (reference sequence).

In the case of this clone: Germline and genes: mouse. The CDR3 is cut off 1 residue early in the read; its end comes from the germline J gene. The chain couples TRBV14 to TRBJ1-2, with 11 bases aligning to TRBD1. This CDR3 comprises 14 residues. V lost 5 bases to trimming and J lost 5 bases; unmatched junction nucleotides: 5. CDR1 is SGHDT and CDR2 is FRDEAV in the germline V gene. The CDR3 DNA, read in part, is TGTGCCAGCAGCCTCGGGACAGGGGGGTCCGACTACACC. Translating it yields CASSLGTGGSDYT. The entire CDR3 protein is CASSLGTGGSDYTF.